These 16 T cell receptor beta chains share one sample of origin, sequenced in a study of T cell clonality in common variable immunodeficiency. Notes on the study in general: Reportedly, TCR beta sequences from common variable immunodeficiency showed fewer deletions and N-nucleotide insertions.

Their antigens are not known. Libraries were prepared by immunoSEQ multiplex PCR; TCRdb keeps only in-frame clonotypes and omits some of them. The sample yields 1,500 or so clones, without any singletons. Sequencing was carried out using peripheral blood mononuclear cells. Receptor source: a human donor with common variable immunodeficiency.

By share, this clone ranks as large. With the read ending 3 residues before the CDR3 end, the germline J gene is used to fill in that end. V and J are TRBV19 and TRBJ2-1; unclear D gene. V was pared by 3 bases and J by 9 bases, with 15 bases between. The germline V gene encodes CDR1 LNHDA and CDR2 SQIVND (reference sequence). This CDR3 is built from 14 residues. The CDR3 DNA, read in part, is TGTGCCAGTAGTATGCTTGGCAAATATTCTGAG. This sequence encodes CASSMLGKYSE. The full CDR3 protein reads CASSMLGKYSEQFF. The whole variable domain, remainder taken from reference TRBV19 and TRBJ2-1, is DGGITQSPKYLFRKEGQNVTLSCEQNLNHDAMYWYRQDPGQGLRLIYYSQIVNDFQKGDIAEGYSVSREKKESFPLTVTSAQKNPTAFYLCASSMLGKYSEQFFGPGTRLTVL.

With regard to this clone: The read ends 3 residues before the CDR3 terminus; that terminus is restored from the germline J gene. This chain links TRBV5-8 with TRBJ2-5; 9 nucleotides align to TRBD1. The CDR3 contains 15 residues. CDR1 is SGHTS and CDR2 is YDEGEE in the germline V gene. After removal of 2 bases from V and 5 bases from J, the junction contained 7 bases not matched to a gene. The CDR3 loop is CASSLRTGAAETQYF. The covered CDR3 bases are TGTGCCAGCAGCTTAAGGACAGGGGCGGCGGAGACC.

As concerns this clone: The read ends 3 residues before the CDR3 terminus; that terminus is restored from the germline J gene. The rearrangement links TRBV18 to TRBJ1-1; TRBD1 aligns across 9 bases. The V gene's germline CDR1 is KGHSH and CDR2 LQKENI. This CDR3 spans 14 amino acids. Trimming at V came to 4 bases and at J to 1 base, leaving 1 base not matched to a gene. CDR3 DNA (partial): TGTGCCAGCTCACGGACAGGGGCGAACACTGAA. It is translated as CASSRTGANTE. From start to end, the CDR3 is CASSRTGANTEAFF.

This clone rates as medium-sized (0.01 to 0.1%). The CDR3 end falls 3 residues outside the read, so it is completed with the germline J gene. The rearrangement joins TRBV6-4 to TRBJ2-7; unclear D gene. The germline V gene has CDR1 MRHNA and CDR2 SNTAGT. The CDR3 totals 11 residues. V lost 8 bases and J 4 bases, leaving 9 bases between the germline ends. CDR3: CASGGAYEQYF. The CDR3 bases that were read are TGTGCCAGCGGCGGAGCTTACGAG.

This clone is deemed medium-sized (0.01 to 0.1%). The CDR3 DNA, read in part, is TGTGCCAGTAGCACCGGGACAGGGGTCGGC. It encodes CASSTGTGVG. The whole CDR3 protein is CASSTGTGVGYTF. J is TRBJ1-2 and V is TRBV19, with 10 bases fitting TRBD1. The read comes to an end 3 residues before the CDR3 does, leaving the germline J gene to fill in the end. Germline loops: CDR1 LNHDA, CDR2 SQIVND (reference sequence). The CDR3 has 13 residues.

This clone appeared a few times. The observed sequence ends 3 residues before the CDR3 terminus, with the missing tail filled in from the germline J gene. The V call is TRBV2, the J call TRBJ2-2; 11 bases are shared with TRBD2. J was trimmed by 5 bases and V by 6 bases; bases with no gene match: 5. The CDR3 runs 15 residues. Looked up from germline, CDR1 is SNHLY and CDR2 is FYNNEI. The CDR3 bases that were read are TGTGCCAGCAGACAGGGACTAGCGGTGACCGGGGAG. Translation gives CASRQGLAVTGE. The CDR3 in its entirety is CASRQGLAVTGELFF.

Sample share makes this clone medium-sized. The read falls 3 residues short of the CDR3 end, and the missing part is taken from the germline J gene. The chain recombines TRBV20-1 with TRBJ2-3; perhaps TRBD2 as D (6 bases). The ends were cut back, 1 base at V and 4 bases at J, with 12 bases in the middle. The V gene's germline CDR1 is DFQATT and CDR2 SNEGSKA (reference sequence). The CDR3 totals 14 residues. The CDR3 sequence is CSARAGEAPDTQYF. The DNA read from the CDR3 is TGCAGTGCTAGAGCGGGGGAGGCCCCAGATACG.

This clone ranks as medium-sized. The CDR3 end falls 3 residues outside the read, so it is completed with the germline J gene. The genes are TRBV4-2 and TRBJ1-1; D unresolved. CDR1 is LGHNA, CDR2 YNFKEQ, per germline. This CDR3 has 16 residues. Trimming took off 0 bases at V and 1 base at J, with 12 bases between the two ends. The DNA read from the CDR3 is TGTGCCAGCAGCCAAGATCTCGGAGGGTCGAACACTGAA. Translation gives CASSQDLGGSNTE. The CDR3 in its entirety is CASSQDLGGSNTEAFF.

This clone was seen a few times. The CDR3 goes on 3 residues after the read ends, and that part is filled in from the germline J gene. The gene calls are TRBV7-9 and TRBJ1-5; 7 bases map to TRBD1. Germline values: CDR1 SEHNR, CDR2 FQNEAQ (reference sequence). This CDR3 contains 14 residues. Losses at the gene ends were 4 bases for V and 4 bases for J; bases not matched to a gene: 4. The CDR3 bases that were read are TGTGCCAGCAGCTCGACAGGGTCGAATCAGCCC. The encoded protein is CASSSTGSNQP. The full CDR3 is CASSSTGSNQPQHF.

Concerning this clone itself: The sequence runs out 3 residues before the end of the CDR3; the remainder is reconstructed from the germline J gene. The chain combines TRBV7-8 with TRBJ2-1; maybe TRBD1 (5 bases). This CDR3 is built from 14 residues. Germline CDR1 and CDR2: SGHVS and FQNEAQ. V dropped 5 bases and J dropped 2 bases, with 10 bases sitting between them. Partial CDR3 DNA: TGTGCCAGCAGCCCCGACAGAACCTACAATGAG. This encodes CASSPDRTYNE. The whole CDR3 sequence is CASSPDRTYNEQFF.

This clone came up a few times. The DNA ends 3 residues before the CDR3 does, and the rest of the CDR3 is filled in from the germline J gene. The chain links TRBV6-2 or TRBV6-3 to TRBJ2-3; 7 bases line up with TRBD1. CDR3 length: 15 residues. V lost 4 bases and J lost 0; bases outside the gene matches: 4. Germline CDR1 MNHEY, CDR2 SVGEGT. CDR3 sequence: CASSLGDSSTDTQYF. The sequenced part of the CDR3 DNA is TGTGCCAGCAGTTTGGGGGACAGTAGCACAGATACG.

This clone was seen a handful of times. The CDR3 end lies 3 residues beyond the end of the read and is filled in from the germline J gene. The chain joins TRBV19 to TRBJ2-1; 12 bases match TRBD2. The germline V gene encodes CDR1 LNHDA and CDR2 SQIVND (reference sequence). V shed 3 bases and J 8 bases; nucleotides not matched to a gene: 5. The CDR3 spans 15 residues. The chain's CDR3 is CASSMTSGSYDEQFF. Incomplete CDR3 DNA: TGTGCCAGTAGTATGACTAGCGGGAGTTATGATGAG.

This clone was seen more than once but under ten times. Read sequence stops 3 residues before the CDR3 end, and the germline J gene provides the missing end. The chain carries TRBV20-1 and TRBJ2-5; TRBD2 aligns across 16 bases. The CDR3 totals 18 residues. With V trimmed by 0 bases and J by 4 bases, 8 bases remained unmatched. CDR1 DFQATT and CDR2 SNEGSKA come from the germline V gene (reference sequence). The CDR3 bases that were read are TGCAGTGCTAGAGAAGGTTCCGGGACTAGCGGGAGGGGAGAGACC. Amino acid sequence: CSAREGSGTSGRGET. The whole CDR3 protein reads CSAREGSGTSGRGETQYF.

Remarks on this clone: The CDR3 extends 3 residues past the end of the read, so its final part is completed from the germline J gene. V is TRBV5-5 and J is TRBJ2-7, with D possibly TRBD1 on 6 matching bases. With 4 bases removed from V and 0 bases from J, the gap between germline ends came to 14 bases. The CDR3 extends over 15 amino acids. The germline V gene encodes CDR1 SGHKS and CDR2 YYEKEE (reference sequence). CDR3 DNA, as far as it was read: TGTGCCAGCAGCGAGGACAGCTATAGCTCCTACGAG. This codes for CASSEDSYSSYE. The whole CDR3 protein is CASSEDSYSSYEQYF.

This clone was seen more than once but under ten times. The CDR3 bases that were read are TGTGCCAGCTCACCAGGGGCAGGTTGGAACACTGAA. Amino acids: CASSPGAGWNTE. In full, the CDR3 reads CASSPGAGWNTEAFF. V is TRBV18 and J is TRBJ1-1; D is possibly TRBD1 (5 bases). The read halts 3 residues ahead of the CDR3 end, with the missing end drawn from the germline J gene. Germline V gene sequence: CDR1 KGHSH, CDR2 LQKENI. The CDR3 runs 15 residues. V was cut by 2 bases and J by 1 base, with 11 bases left in between.

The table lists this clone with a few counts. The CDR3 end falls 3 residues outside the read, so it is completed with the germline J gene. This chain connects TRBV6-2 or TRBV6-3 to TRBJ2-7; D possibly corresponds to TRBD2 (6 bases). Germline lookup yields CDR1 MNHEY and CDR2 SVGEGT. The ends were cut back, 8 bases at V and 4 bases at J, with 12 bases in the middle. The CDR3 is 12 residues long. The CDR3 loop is CASRDSGYEQYF. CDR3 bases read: TGTGCCAGCCGGGACTCTGGGTACGAG.